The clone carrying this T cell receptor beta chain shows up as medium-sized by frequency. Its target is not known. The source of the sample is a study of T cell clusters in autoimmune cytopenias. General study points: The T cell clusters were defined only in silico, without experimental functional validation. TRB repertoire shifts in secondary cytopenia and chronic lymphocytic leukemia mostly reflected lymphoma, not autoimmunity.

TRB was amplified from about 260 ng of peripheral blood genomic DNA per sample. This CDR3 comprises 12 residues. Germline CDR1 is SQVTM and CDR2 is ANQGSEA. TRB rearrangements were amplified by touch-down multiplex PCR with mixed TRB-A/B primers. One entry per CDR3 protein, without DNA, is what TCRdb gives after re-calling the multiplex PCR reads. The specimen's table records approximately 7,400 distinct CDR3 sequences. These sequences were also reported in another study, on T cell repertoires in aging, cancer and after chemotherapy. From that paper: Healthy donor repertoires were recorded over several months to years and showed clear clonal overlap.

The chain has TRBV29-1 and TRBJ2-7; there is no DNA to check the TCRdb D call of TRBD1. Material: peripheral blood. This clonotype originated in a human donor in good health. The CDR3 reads CSGGQGDYEQYF.